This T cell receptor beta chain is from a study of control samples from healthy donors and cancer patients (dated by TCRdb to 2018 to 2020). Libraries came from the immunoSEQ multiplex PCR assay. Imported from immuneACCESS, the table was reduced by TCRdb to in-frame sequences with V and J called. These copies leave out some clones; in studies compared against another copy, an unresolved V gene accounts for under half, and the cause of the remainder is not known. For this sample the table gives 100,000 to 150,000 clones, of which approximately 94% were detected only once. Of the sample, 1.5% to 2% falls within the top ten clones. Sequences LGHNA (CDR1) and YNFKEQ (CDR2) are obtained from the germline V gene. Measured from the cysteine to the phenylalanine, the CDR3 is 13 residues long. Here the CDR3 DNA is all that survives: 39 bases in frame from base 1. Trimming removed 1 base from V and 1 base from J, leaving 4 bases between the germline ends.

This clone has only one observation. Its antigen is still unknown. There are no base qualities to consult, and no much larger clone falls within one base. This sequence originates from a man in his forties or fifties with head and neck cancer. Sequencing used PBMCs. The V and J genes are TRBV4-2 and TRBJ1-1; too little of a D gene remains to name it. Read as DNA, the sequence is TGTGCCAGCAGCCAAGGGACGAACACTGAAGCTTTCTTT. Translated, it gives CASSQGTNTEAFF.